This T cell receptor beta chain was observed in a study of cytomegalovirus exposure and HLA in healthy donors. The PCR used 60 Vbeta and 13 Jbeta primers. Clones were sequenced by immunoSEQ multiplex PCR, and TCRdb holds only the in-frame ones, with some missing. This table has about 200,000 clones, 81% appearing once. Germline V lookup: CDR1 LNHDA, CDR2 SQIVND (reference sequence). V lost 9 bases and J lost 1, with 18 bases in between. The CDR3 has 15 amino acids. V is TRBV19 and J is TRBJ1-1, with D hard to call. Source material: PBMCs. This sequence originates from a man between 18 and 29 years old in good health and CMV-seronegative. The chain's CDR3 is CASTRGGPRNTEAFF. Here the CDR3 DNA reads TGTGCCAGCACTAGAGGAGGGCCTCGGAACACTGAAGCTTTCTTT. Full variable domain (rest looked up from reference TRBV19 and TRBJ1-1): DGGITQSPKYLFRKEGQNVTLSCEQNLNHDAMYWYRQDPGQGLRLIYYSQIVNDFQKGDIAEGYSVSREKKESFPLTVTSAQKNPTAFYLCASTRGGPRNTEAFFGQGTRLTVV.